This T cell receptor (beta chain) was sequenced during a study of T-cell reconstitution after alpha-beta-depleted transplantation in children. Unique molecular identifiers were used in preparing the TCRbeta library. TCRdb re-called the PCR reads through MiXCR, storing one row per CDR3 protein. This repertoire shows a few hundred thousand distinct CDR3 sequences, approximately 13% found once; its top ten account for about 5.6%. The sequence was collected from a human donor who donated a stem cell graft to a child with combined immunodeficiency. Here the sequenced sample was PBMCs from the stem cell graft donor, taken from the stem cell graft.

The CDR3 sequence: CASSSGNYNEQFF. CDR3 bases: TGTGCCAGCAGCTCCGGGAACTACAATGAGCAGTTCTTC. The V gene is TRBV7-7, the J gene TRBJ2-1; possible D gene TRBD2, 5 bases. Trimming cost V 4 bases and J 3 bases, with 7 bases left between them. The length of the CDR3 is 13 residues. Germline V gives CDR1 SSHAT, CDR2 FNYEAQ (reference sequence).